This T cell receptor (beta chain) comes out of a study of cytomegalovirus exposure and HLA in healthy donors. Study-level findings and limits: Further analysis was carried out later, and it showed several of the most significant clusters appearing linked to common viral pathogens. Exclusion as indistinguishable affected some V segments, including TRBV6-2 and TRBV6-3. Researchers catalogued about 160 TCR beta chains as cytomegalovirus-associated. It was reported that the classifier diagnosed cytomegalovirus status with high specificity and sensitivity in both the original and validation cohorts.

This clone was picked up one time. What it binds is not known. With V trimmed by 3 bases and J by 4 bases, 5 bases remained unmatched. The CDR3 sequence is 16 residues long. CDR1 is LGHNA and CDR2 is YNFKEQ in the germline V gene. The PCR contained 60 Vbeta and 13 Jbeta primers. Generated by immunoSEQ multiplex PCR, the TCRdb table keeps only in-frame clones and is missing some. The table lists some 210,000 clones, about 90% of them singletons. The source is a young man in good health and CMV-seronegative. The chain employs TRBV4-2 and TRBJ2-1, with 11 bases matching TRBD2. Sample: PBMCs. CDR3 amino acids: CASSQASGGTYNEQFF. Written as DNA, the CDR3 is TGTGCCAGCAGCCAGGCTAGCGGGGGGACTTACAATGAGCAGTTCTTC.